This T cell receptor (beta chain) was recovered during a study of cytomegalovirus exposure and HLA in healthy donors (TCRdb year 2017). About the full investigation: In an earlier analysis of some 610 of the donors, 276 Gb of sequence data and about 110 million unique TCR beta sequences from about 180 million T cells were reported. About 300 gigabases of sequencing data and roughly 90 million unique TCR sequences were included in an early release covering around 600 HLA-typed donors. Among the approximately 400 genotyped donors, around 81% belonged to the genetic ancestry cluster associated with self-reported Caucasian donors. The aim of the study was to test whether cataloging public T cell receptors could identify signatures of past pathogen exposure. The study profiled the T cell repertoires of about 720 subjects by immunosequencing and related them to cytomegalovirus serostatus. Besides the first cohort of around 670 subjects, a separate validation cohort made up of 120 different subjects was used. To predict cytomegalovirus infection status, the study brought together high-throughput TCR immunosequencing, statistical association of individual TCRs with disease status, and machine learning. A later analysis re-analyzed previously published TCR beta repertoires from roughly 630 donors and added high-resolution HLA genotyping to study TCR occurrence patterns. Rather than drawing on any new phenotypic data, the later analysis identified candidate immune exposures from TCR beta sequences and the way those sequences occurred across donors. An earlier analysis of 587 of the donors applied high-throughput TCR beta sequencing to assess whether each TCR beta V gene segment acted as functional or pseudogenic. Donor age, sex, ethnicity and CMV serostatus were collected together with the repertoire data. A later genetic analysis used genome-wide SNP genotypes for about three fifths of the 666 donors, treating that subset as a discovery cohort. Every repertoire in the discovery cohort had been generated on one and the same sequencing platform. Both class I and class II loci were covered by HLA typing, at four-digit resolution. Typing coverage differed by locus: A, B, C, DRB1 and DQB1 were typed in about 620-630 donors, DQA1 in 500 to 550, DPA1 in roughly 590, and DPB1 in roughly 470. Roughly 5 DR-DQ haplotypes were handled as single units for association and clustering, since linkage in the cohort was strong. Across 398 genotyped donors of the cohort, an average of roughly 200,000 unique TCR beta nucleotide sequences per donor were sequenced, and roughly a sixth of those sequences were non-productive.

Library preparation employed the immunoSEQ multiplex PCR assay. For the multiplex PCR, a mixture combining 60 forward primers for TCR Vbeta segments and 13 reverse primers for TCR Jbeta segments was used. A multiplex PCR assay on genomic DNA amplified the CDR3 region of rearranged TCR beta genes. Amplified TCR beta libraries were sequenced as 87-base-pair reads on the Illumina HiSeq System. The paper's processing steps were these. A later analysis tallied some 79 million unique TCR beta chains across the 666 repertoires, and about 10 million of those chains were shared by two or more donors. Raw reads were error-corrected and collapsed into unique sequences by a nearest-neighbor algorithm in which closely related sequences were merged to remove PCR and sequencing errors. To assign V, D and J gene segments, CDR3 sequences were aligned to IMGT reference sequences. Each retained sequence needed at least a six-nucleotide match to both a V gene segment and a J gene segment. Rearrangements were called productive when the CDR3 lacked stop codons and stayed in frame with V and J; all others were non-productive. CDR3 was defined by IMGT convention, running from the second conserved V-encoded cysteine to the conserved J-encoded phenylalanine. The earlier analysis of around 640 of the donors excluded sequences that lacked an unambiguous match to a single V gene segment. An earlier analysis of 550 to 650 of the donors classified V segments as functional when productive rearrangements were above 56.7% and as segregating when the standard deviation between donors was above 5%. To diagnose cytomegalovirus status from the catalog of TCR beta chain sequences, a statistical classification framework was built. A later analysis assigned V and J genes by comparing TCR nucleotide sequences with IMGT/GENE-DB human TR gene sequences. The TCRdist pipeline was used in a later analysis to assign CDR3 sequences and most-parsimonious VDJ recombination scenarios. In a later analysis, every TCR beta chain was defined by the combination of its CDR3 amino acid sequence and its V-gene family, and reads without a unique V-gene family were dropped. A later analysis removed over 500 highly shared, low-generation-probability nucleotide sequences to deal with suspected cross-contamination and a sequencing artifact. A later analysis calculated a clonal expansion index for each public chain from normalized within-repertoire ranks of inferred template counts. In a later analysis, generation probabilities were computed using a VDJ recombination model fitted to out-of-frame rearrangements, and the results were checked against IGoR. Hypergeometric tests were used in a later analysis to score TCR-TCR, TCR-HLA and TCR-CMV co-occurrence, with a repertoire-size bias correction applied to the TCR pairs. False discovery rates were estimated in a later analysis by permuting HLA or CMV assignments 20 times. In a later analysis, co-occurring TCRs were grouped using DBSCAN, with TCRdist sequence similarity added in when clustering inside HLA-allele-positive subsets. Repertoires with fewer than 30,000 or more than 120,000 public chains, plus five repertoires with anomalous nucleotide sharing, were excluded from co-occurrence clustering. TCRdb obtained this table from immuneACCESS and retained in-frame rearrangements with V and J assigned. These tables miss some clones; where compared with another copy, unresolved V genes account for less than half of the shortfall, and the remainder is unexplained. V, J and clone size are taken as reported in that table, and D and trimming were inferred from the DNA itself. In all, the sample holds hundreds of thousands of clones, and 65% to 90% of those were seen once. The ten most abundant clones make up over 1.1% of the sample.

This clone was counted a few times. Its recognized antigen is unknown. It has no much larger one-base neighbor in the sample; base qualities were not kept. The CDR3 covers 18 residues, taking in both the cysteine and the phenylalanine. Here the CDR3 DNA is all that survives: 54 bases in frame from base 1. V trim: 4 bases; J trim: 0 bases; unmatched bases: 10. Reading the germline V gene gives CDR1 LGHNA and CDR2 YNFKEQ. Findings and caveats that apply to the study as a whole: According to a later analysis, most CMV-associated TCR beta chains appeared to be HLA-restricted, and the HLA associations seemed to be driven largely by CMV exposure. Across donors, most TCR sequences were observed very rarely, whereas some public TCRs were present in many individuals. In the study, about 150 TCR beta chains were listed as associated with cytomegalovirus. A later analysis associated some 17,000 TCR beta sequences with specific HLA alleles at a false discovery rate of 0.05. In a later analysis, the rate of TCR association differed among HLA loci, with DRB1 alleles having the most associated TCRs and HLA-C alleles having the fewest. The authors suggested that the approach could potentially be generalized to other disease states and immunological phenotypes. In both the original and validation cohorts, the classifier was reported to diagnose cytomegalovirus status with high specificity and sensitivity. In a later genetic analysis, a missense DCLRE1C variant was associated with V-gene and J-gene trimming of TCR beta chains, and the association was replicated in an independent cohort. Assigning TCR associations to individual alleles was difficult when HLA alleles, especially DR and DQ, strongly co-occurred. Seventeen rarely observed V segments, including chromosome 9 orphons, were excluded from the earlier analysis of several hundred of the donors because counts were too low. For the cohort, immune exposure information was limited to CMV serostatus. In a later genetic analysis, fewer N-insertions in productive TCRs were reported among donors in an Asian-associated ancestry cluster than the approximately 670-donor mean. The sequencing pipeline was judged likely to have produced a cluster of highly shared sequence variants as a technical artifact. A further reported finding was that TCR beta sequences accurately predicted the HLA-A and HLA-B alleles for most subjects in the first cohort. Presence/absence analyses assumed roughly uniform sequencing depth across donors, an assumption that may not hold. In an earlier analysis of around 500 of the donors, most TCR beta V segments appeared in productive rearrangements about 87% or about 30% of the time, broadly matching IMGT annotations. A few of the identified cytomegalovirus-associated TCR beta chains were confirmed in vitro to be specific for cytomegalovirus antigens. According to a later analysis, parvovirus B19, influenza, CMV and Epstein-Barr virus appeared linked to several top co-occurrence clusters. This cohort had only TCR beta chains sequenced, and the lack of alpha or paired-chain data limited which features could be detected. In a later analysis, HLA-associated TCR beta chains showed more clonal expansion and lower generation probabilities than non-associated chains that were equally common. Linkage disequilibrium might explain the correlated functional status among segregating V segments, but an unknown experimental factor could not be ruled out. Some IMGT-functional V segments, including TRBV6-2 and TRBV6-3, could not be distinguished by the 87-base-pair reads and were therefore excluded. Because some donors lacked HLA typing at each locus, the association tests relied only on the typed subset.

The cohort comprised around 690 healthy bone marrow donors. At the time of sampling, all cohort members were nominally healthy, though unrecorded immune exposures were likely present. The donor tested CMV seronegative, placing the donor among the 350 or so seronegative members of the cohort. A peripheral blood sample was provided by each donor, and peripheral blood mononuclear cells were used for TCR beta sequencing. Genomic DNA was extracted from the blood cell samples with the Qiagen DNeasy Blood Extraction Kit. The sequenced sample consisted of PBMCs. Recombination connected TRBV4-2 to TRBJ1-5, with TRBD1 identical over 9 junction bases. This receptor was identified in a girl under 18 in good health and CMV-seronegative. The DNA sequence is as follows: TGTGCCAGCAGCCCCAAATTTTGGACAGGGGCTAGCAATCAGCCCCAGCATTTT. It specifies CASSPKFWTGASNQPQHF.